Listed below are T cell receptor beta chains from one sample, sequenced in a study of cytomegalovirus exposure and HLA in healthy donors. Measured with immunoSEQ multiplex PCR; TCRdb has only the in-frame clones, and not every one. The sample holds 110,000 or so clones, about 82% seen once. The sequenced material came from PBMCs. These receptors all come from a young man in good health and CMV-seronegative. CDR3s include the opening cysteine and the closing phenylalanine or tryptophan. Each record gives: D gene, V gene, CDR3 protein. D genes are given only for firm matches.

d_call: TRBD2
v_call: TRBV2
cdr3_aa: CASSEASGAYQETQYF

d_call: .
v_call: TRBV13
cdr3_aa: CASSLPRGDSYEQYF

d_call: .
v_call: TRBV5-1
cdr3_aa: CASSLGIGFTEAFF

d_call: TRBD2
v_call: TRBV19
cdr3_aa: CASSPHRPTSGRDSEQFF

d_call: TRBD2
v_call: TRBV5-1
cdr3_aa: CASSFRAGGRLDEQFF

d_call: TRBD2
v_call: TRBV27
cdr3_aa: CASTLRWGGAYEQYF

d_call: .
v_call: TRBV29-1
cdr3_aa: CSVRRGAGQPQHF

d_call: .
v_call: TRBV7-9
cdr3_aa: CASSLGGRAGNQPQHF

d_call: .
v_call: TRBV6-5
cdr3_aa: CASRETGYYGYTF

d_call: TRBD1
v_call: TRBV5-8
cdr3_aa: CASSLAGTALRTDTQYF

d_call: .
v_call: TRBV4-2
cdr3_aa: CASSQDLVGGVKSSGNTIYF

d_call: .
v_call: TRBV30
cdr3_aa: CAWGTGTSGANVLTF

d_call: TRBD2
v_call: TRBV5-1
cdr3_aa: CASSNQIYSGRAHEQYF

d_call: TRBD1
v_call: TRBV11-2
cdr3_aa: CASSFQGASNEQFF

d_call: TRBD1
v_call: TRBV5-1
cdr3_aa: CASSPDRPYEQYF

d_call: TRBD2
v_call: TRBV13
cdr3_aa: CASSFGLAGGQETQYF

d_call: .
v_call: TRBV30
cdr3_aa: CAWVGTGQRGYTF

d_call: TRBD1
v_call: TRBV15
cdr3_aa: CATNNGGTGYSNQPQHF

d_call: .
v_call: TRBV11-3
cdr3_aa: CASSHNSNEQYF

d_call: .
v_call: TRBV27
cdr3_aa: CASSPVDTLGAYEQYF

d_call: .
v_call: TRBV5-1
cdr3_aa: CASSYGRGRGTEAFF

d_call: TRBD2
v_call: TRBV19
cdr3_aa: CASSWAGGGNKNIQYF

d_call: .
v_call: TRBV27
cdr3_aa: CASSPYSNQPQHF

d_call: .
v_call: TRBV18
cdr3_aa: CASSPLPQGAETQYF

d_call: TRBD1
v_call: TRBV30
cdr3_aa: CAWSPGQGRDEQFF

d_call: .
v_call: TRBV7-2
cdr3_aa: CASSSSGREANSPLHF

d_call: .
v_call: TRBV6-5
cdr3_aa: CASSFGQNYGYTF

d_call: TRBD1
v_call: TRBV7-9
cdr3_aa: CASSLATGIWDTEAFF

d_call: TRBD1
v_call: TRBV6-1
cdr3_aa: CASSEQGDAKNIQYF

d_call: .
v_call: TRBV30
cdr3_aa: CAWSAGDSSNQPQHF

d_call: .
v_call: TRBV2
cdr3_aa: CASSGGVSGTDYEQYF

d_call: .
v_call: TRBV19
cdr3_aa: CASSSEGNYEQFF

d_call: TRBD1
v_call: TRBV5-6
cdr3_aa: CASSFGQGHSPLHF

d_call: .
v_call: TRBV27
cdr3_aa: CASSPPRGARLRNEQFF

d_call: .
v_call: TRBV30
cdr3_aa: CAWSNRYEQYF

d_call: .
v_call: TRBV6-1
cdr3_aa: CASMVSPLNQPQHF

d_call: .
v_call: TRBV7-9
cdr3_aa: CASSDIATGELFF

d_call: .
v_call: TRBV28
cdr3_aa: CASSSIITVSGTQYF

d_call: .
v_call: TRBV12-5
cdr3_aa: CASGREMGVGNTIYF

d_call: .
v_call: TRBV2
cdr3_aa: CAKRRAGELFF

d_call: TRBD1
v_call: TRBV7-9
cdr3_aa: CASSIGGTGATGEQYF

d_call: TRBD1
v_call: TRBV10-3
cdr3_aa: CAISDRDRGYEQYF

d_call: TRBD2
v_call: TRBV5-6
cdr3_aa: CASSSGLAGRNEQFF

d_call: TRBD1
v_call: TRBV30
cdr3_aa: CAWSGTGWEKLFF

d_call: TRBD1
v_call: TRBV6-6
cdr3_aa: CASRGGGTGEGEQYF

d_call: TRBD2
v_call: TRBV7-9
cdr3_aa: CASRASGSAGEQYF

d_call: TRBD1
v_call: TRBV5-1
cdr3_aa: CASSLGDRGLEQYF

d_call: TRBD2
v_call: TRBV6-6
cdr3_aa: CASSLLAGAGYEQYF

d_call: TRBD1
v_call: TRBV19
cdr3_aa: CASSGPTGGTQPQHF

d_call: .
v_call: TRBV7-7
cdr3_aa: CASSLQQNTEAFF

d_call: .
v_call: TRBV4-2
cdr3_aa: CASSQGSGSIGEQYF

d_call: TRBD1
v_call: TRBV6-6
cdr3_aa: CASSSKGQGGEQYF

d_call: .
v_call: TRBV6-6
cdr3_aa: CASSYLAQGNTGELFF

d_call: .
v_call: TRBV6-1
cdr3_aa: CASSEDRAKEKLFF

d_call: TRBD1
v_call: TRBV5-6
cdr3_aa: CASSLDGQGVHQPQHF

d_call: TRBD1
v_call: TRBV5-1
cdr3_aa: CASSQGDRGAFF

d_call: .
v_call: TRBV30
cdr3_aa: CAGKSSWTPEQFF

d_call: .
v_call: TRBV29-1
cdr3_aa: CSVEPRGETEAFF

d_call: .
v_call: TRBV18
cdr3_aa: CASSFDRNTEAFF

d_call: .
v_call: TRBV5-1
cdr3_aa: CASSLSRTGELFF